The 3 T cell receptor beta chains below were found in one sample sequenced in a study of PD-1 blockade in classical Hodgkin lymphoma. Generated by immunoSEQ multiplex PCR, the TCRdb table keeps only in-frame clones and is missing some. The table has about 35,000 clones, 69% seen once; the top ten hold 13% to 15%. Each patient relapsed following autologous stem cell transplantation, and prior brentuximab vedotin exposure differed. Sequenced material: peripheral blood mononuclear cells (PBMCs), taken before the second cycle of nivolumab. The receptors stem from a human donor with classical Hodgkin lymphoma.

The chain combines TRBV28 with TRBJ1-1; TRBD1 aligns across 7 bases. V lost 4 bases, J lost 0 bases, and 8 bases stayed unmatched. The CDR3 consists of 16 residues. The germline CDR1 and CDR2 sequences are MDHEN and SYDVKM. CDR3 DNA: TGTGCCAGCAGTTCACACAGGGGCGCTATGAACACTGAAGCTTTCTTT. It yields the protein CASSSHRGAMNTEAFF.

The chain has TRBV5-6 and TRBJ2-3, with D uncertain. V was cut by 5 bases and J by 5 bases, with 18 bases left in between. This CDR3 region has 15 residues. CDR1 is SGHDT and CDR2 is YYEEEE in the germline V gene. The CDR3: CASSSWLRSEDTQYF. The CDR3 DNA reads as TGTGCCAGCAGTAGTTGGTTGCGGAGCGAAGATACGCAGTATTTT. Variable domain in full (rest from reference TRBV5-6 and TRBJ2-3): DAGVTQSPTHLIKTRGQQVTLRCSPKSGHDTVSWYQQALGQGPQFIFQYYEEEERQRGNFPDRFSGHQFPNYSSELNVNALLLGDSALYLCASSSWLRSEDTQYFGPGTRLTVL.

This clone is medium-sized in the sample. Other DNA sequences in this sample translate to the same CDR3. The gene calls are TRBV7-9 and TRBJ1-1; D possibly corresponds to TRBD1 (6 bases). V lost 3 bases and J lost 0, with 8 bases in between. The CDR3 spans 14 residues. Looked up from germline, CDR1 is SEHNR and CDR2 is FQNEAQ (reference sequence). As DNA, the CDR3 is TGTGCCAGCAGCTTTGGACAGCTGAACACTGAAGCTTTCTTT. It translates to CASSFGQLNTEAFF.